This T cell receptor (beta chain) is drawn from a study of T cell responses to AZD1222 COVID-19 vaccine. The method was immunoSEQ multiplex PCR; TCRdb's version includes in-frame clones alone and lacks a portion of them. The profile shows some 150,000 clones, almost 85% of them singletons. This sample comprised peripheral blood, obtained 28 days after the second dose of the MenACWY control vaccine. The source of this sequence is an adult who received the MenACWY meningococcal vaccine as a control.

The CDR3 spells CSASSGFYYNEQFF. As DNA, the CDR3 is TGCAGTGCTAGTTCCGGGTTTTATTACAATGAGCAGTTCTTC. The chain links TRBV20-1 to TRBJ2-1; D gene unclear. The CDR3 runs 14 residues. V lost 3 bases to trimming and J lost 4 bases, with 13 bases between them. Germline loops: CDR1 DFQATT, CDR2 SNEGSKA (reference sequence).